This T cell receptor (beta chain) was profiled in a study of blood T cell repertoires in COVID-19. CDR3 length equals 16 residues. Germline CDR1 and CDR2: SNHLY and FYNNEI. The V segment lost 6 bases and the J segment 2 bases; nucleotides outside the gene matches: 4. TCRdb keeps only in-frame clones here, not all; method: immunoSEQ multiplex PCR. The data hold tens of thousands of clones, with over 75% observed a single time. Sequences were obtained from peripheral blood. This rearrangement joins TRBV2 to TRBJ2-3, with 14 bases aligning to TRBD2. The TCR was taken from an older woman with active COVID-19. CDR3 sequence: CASRRGLAGVTDTQYF. The CDR3 DNA is TGTGCCAGCAGGCGGGGACTAGCGGGGGTCACAGATACGCAGTATTTT.